These 25 T cell receptor beta chains share one sample of origin, sequenced in a study of blood T cells in healthy people across ages. With a J-beta primer mix and a sample-barcoded 5' primer, a second PCR ran 7 to 11 cycles. MiXCR, applied by TCRdb to the 5' RACE reads, yields one record per CDR3 protein. The sample has roughly 1,800,000 distinct CDR3 sequences, roughly 49% seen once; the top ten hold over 2%. Source material: blood. These receptors all stem from a middle-aged woman in good health.

This chain links TRBV7-2 with TRBJ2-5, with D maybe TRBD1 (5 bases). V lost 4 bases and J lost 1, with 13 bases in between. The CDR3 loop spans 15 amino acids. Germline V gene sequence: CDR1 SGHTA, CDR2 FQGNSA. CDR3 residues: CASSWTPSTQETQYF. The CDR3 DNA sequence: TGTGCCAGCAGCTGGACACCTTCAACCCAAGAGACCCAGTACTTC.

The gene calls are TRBV12-3 or TRBV12-4 and TRBJ2-5; D is possibly TRBD2 (7 bases). Trimming removed 3 bases from V and 5 bases from J, with 13 bases in between. The CDR3 totals 14 residues. The CDR3 coding sequence is TGTGCCAGCAGTTTGGGGGGGGCCAGCGAGACCCAGTACTTC. It yields the protein CASSLGGASETQYF.

This clonotype occurred a few times. The CDR3 loop reads CASSQELRGRLAVNTDTQYF. In nucleotides, the CDR3 is TGCGCCAGCAGCCAAGAGTTGCGCGGCCGACTAGCGGTTAACACAGATACGCAGTATTTT. J is TRBJ2-3 and V is TRBV4-3; 9 bases fit TRBD2. V lost 0 bases and J lost 2; bases outside the gene matches: 15. CDR3 length: 20 residues. The germline V gene encodes CDR1 LGHNA and CDR2 YSLEER.

The chain carries TRBV5-1 and TRBJ2-5, with D possibly called TRBD1 or TRBD2 (5 bases each). The CDR3 covers 14 residues. The V gene lost 1 base and the J gene lost 5 bases, with 12 bases spanning the gap. Germline values: CDR1 SGHRS, CDR2 YFSETQ. The CDR3, as DNA: TGCGCCAGCAGCTTGCGGGTCGGGGCGGAGACCCAGTACTTC. Amino acid sequence: CASSLRVGAETQYF.

The chain couples TRBV29-1 to TRBJ1-4; TRBD1 is a possible D gene (6 bases). Trimming took off 5 bases at V and 7 bases at J, with 14 bases between the two ends. Germline-derived CDR1 and CDR2 are SQVTM and ANQGSEA. CDR3 length equals 13 residues. CDR3 amino acids: CSVSRGRGEKLFF. The CDR3 DNA follows: TGCAGCGTTTCGCGGGGGCGCGGTGAAAAACTGTTTTTT.

This chain uses TRBV20-1 with TRBJ1-1; D unresolved. Trimming shortened V by 0 bases and J by 4 bases, and 15 bases separated the two germline ends. The germline V gene has CDR1 DFQATT and CDR2 SNEGSKA (reference sequence). This CDR3 has 15 residues. CDR3 amino acids: CSARDQPIRGTEAFF. CDR3 nucleotides: TGCAGTGCTAGAGATCAGCCCATTAGAGGCACTGAAGCTTTCTTT.

In its sample, this clonotype was seen a few times. The chain is built from TRBV4-2 and TRBJ2-1; 9 bases agree with TRBD1. The CDR3 consists of 18 residues. Germline V gene lookup returns CDR1 LGHNA and CDR2 YNFKEQ. Trimming took 1 base from V and 8 from J; bases not matched to a gene: 15. The CDR3 here is CASSQGTGVSRLTDEQFF. CDR3 coding DNA: TGTGCCAGCAGCCAAGGGACAGGGGTTTCGAGGCTCACAGATGAGCAGTTCTTC.

V gene TRBV5-1 combines with J gene TRBJ2-3; D not resolved. The CDR3 has 14 residues. V was cut by 0 bases and J by 6 bases, with 11 bases left in between. Germline V CDR1 and CDR2: SGHRS, YFSETQ. In nucleotides, the CDR3 is TGCGCCAGCAGCTTGGCCTATCAGACCGATACGCAGTATTTT. This sequence encodes CASSLAYQTDTQYF.

The chain employs TRBV10-3 and TRBJ2-1; D uncertain. The CDR3 is 15 amino acids. Germline CDR1 ENHRY, CDR2 SYGVKD. Deletions cut 11 bases from V and 0 bases from J, with 17 bases between. In nucleotides, the CDR3 is TGTGCCCATGGAACCATTGAGAGCTCCTACAATGAGCAGTTCTTC. Translating it yields CAHGTIESSYNEQFF.

Only a few counts were recorded for this clonotype. The chain is built from TRBV28 and TRBJ1-2; 7 nucleotides align to TRBD1. Trimming removed 7 bases from V and 8 bases from J; junction bases left unmatched: 10. Germline CDR1 MDHEN, CDR2 SYDVKM. The CDR3 totals 13 residues. DNA for the CDR3: TGTGCCAGCAATACAGGGGTAGGCGGGGGCTACACCTTC. Protein: CASNTGVGGGYTF.

The chain carries TRBV7-9 and TRBJ2-5; 9 bases are a match to TRBD2. Germline-derived CDR1 and CDR2 are SEHNR and FQNEAQ (reference sequence). The CDR3 has 17 amino acids. The V segment lost 0 bases and the J segment 0 bases; nucleotides outside the gene matches: 5. The CDR3 sequence is CASSLARTSGYQETQYF. The DNA of the CDR3 is TGTGCCAGCAGCTTAGCGCGTACTAGCGGGTACCAAGAGACCCAGTACTTC. Together with reference TRBV7-9 and TRBJ2-5, the CDR3 gives the full variable domain: DTGVSQNPRHKITKRGQNVTFRCDPISEHNRLYWYRQTLGQGPEFLTYFQNEAQLEKSRLLSDRFSAERPKGSFSTLEIQRTEQGDSAMYLCASSLARTSGYQETQYFGPGTRLLVL.

The rearrangement uses TRBV2 and TRBJ2-4; D is possibly TRBD1 (5 bases). The CDR3 spans 14 residues. Germline CDR1 is SNHLY and CDR2 is FYNNEI. V dropped 0 bases and J dropped 8 bases, with 11 bases sitting between them. This CDR3 reads CASSEAQARDIQYF. CDR3 in DNA: TGTGCCAGCAGTGAAGCACAGGCGCGCGACATTCAGTACTTC. The full variable domain, in which reference TRBV2 and TRBJ2-4 provide the parts outside the CDR3, is EPEVTQTPSHQVTQMGQEVILRCVPISNHLYFYWYRQILGQKVEFLVSFYNNEISEKSEIFDDQFSVERPDGSNFTLKIRSTKLEDSAMYFCASSEAQARDIQYFGAGTRLSVL.

The CDR3 DNA sequence: TGTGCCAGCATAACCAACTACAATCAGCCCCAGCATTTT. This translates into CASITNYNQPQHF. This chain links TRBV28 with TRBJ1-5; D is undetermined. Germline CDR1 reads MDHEN; CDR2 reads SYDVKM. This CDR3 region has 13 residues. The V end was cut by 7 bases, the J end by 3 bases, with 10 bases between.

The chain employs TRBV5-6 and TRBJ2-1, with D unclear. Germline assignment: CDR1 SGHDT and CDR2 YYEEEE. V was trimmed by 4 bases and J by 12 bases, leaving 14 bases between them. The CDR3 extends over 12 amino acids. The CDR3 is CASSLGRARQFF. Here the CDR3 DNA reads TGTGCCAGCAGCCTTGGTCGGGCGCGGCAGTTCTTC.

This clonotype was recorded a few times. This chain links TRBV6-2 or TRBV6-3 with TRBJ2-1, with 9 nucleotides matching TRBD2. Germline-derived CDR1 and CDR2 are MNHEY and SVGEGT. The CDR3 has 14 residues. V gave up 7 bases and J gave up 7 bases; unmatched junction bases: 8. This CDR3 is CASKRSGGTNEQFF. The CDR3 DNA reads as TGTGCCAGCAAAAGAAGCGGGGGGACGAATGAGCAGTTCTTC.

This clonotype was picked up a small number of times. The chain carries TRBV7-8 and TRBJ1-6; D is unclear. CDR1 and CDR2 from the germline V gene are SGHVS and FQNEAQ. The CDR3 runs 14 residues. V dropped 5 bases and J dropped 7 bases, with 12 bases sitting between them. As DNA, the CDR3 is TGTGCCAGCAGCCCGGGTGGGCAAAATTCACCCCTCCACTTT. Protein sequence: CASSPGGQNSPLHF.

Only one count was recorded for this clonotype. The rearrangement links TRBV15 to TRBJ2-2, with 8 nucleotides matching TRBD1. CDR1 LNHNV and CDR2 YYDKDF come from the germline V gene (reference sequence). J lost 4 bases, V lost 6 bases, and 7 bases had no gene match. The CDR3 is 15 residues long. The CDR3: CATSSGTGRTGELFF. CDR3 in DNA: TGTGCCACCAGTTCCGGGACAGGTCGCACCGGGGAGCTGTTTTTT.

Of note for this clonotype: The junction departs from the called germline gene at one end, perhaps through a read error. V and J are TRBV6-1 and TRBJ2-6; 10 bases are shared with TRBD1. The germline CDR1 and CDR2 sequences are MNHNS and SASEGT. CDR3 length equals 13 residues. In DNA form, the CDR3 reads TGTGCCAGCTTAGGACAGGGGGTCAACGTCCTGACTTTC. Translated, it gives CASLGQGVNVLTF.

This clonotype was seen more than once but under ten times. The CDR3 sequence: CASSSLGKEQYF. CDR3 nucleotides: TGTGCCAGCAGCTCCCTGGGGAAGGAGCAGTACTTC. The chain recombines TRBV11-2 with TRBJ2-7; D is ambiguous. The CDR3 loop spans 12 amino acids. Per the germline V gene, CDR1 is SGHAT and CDR2 is FQNNGV. Trimming left V 4 bases short and J 7 bases short, with 11 bases between.

This clonotype was seen repeatedly, ten times or more. This chain joins TRBV7-2 and TRBJ2-7; 9 positions match TRBD1. The germline V gene has CDR1 SGHTA and CDR2 FQGNSA. There are 13 residues in the CDR3. The ends lost 5 bases at V and 3 bases at J; junction bases unmatched: 2. For the CDR3, the DNA is TGTGCCAGCAGCGTGACAGGGGGCTACGAGCAGTACTTC. This sequence encodes CASSVTGGYEQYF.

In its sample, this clonotype was seen many times. The chain carries TRBV6-2 or TRBV6-3 and TRBJ2-5; TRBD1 is a possible D gene (6 bases). The germline gives CDR1 MNHEY, CDR2 SVGEGT. Trimming cost V 6 bases and J 2 bases, with 13 bases left between them. The CDR3 is 14 residues long. CDR3 residues: CASRTGSLQETQYF. The CDR3 DNA follows: TGTGCCAGCAGAACAGGGAGCCTTCAAGAGACCCAGTACTTC.

This chain connects TRBV5-1 to TRBJ2-1; possible D gene TRBD1, 6 bases. CDR1 is SGHRS and CDR2 is YFSETQ in the germline V gene. Between the trimmed V and J ends, which lost 4 bases and 10 bases, there was a span of 21 bases. The CDR3 contains 15 residues. The CDR3 sequence is CASSPQGITIKEQFF. The CDR3 nucleotides read TGCGCCAGCAGCCCACAGGGAATCACAATCAAGGAGCAGTTCTTC.

This chain connects TRBV6-2 or TRBV6-3 to TRBJ2-1, with D possibly matching TRBD2 (5 bases). The V gene's germline CDR1 is MNHEY and CDR2 SVGEGT. This CDR3 has 16 residues. The V gene lost 7 bases and the J gene lost 0 bases, with 16 bases spanning the gap. In nucleotides, the CDR3 is TGTGCCAGCAAGACCAGCGGCCTGAGCTCCTACAATGAGCAGTTCTTC. This translates into CASKTSGLSSYNEQFF.

The CDR3 loop is CKAAADGYTF. The DNA for the CDR3 is TGCAAAGCGGCAGCCGATGGCTACACCTTC. The gene calls are TRBV20-1 and TRBJ1-2, with unresolved D. There are 10 residues in the CDR3. Germline V gives CDR1 DFQATT, CDR2 SNEGSKA (reference sequence).

This clonotype was counted between two and nine times. The chain recombines TRBV20-1 with TRBJ2-5; the match to TRBD1 covers 7 bases. The CDR3 contains 14 residues. Unmatched junction bases numbered 20, after V lost 8 bases and J lost 11 bases. CDR1 is DFQATT, CDR2 SNEGSKA, per germline (reference sequence). The CDR3 reads CSFLPDRDLGGQYF. CDR3 nucleotide sequence: TGCAGTTTTCTACCCGACAGGGACCTTGGTGGGCAGTACTTC.